The entry that follows covers one T cell receptor beta chain sequence. Its antigen is unidentified. Clones were read by immunoSEQ multiplex PCR, and TCRdb kept only the in-frame ones, dropping some. The repertoire has 52,000 or so clones, roughly 89% of them found once; the top ten carry roughly 15%. The data were obtained in a study of cytomegalovirus exposure and HLA in healthy donors. General study results and limits: Listed as cytomegalovirus-associated were 150 or so TCR beta chains. That first-cohort TCR clusters tended to co-occur in the 90 to 150 validation repertoires was found in a later analysis. CMV antigen specificity of a few CMV-associated chains was confirmed in vitro.

V was clipped by 3 bases and J by 12 bases; unmatched bases: 8. Germline V CDR1 and CDR2: SQVTM, ANQGSEA. The CDR3 totals 13 residues. This chain uses TRBV29-1 with TRBJ2-1, with 10 bases aligning to TRBD2. Sequenced input: PBMCs. The source of this sequence is a woman aged 18-35 years in good health and CMV-seronegative. The CDR3 sequence is CSVDWLAGVGQFF. CDR3 in DNA: TGCAGCGTTGATTGGCTAGCGGGAGTGGGGCAGTTCTTC.